Included here is one TCR beta chain sequence, with context. The source of the sample is a study of T cell responses to AZD1222 COVID-19 vaccine. The protocol was immunoSEQ multiplex PCR, while the TCRdb copy is restricted to in-frame clones and leaves out a portion. The sample contains approximately 110,000 clones, around 85% of which appear only once. The germline V and J ends were trimmed by 1 base and 5 bases, with 11 bases remaining between them. CDR1 LNHDA and CDR2 SQIVND come from the germline V gene (reference sequence). This CDR3 contains 14 residues. Sequences were derived from peripheral blood, sampled on day 0 of AZD1222 vaccination. The sequence came from an adult in good health. J is TRBJ1-1 and V is TRBV19; D gene uncertain. The CDR3 loop reads CASSIVGPATEAFF. The CDR3 region has the DNA TGTGCCAGTAGTATAGTCGGGCCAGCTACTGAAGCTTTCTTT.